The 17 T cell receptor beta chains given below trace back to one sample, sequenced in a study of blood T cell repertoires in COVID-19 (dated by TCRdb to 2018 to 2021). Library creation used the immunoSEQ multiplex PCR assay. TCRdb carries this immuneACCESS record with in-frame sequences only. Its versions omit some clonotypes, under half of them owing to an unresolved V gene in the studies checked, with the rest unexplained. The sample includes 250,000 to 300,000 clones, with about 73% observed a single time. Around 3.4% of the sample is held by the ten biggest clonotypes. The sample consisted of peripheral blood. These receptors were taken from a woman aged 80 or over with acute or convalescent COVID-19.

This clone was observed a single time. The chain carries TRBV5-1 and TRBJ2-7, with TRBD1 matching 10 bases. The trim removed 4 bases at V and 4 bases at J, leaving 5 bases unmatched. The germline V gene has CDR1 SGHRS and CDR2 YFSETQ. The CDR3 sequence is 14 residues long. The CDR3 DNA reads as TGCGCCAGCAGCCAGACAGGGGGCACGTACGAGCAGTACTTC. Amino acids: CASSQTGGTYEQYF.

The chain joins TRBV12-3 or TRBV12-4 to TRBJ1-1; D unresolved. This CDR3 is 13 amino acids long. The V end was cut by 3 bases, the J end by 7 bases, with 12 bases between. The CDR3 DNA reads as TGTGCCAGCAGTTTTGTCCGACTGGATGAAGCTTTCTTT. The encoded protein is CASSFVRLDEAFF.

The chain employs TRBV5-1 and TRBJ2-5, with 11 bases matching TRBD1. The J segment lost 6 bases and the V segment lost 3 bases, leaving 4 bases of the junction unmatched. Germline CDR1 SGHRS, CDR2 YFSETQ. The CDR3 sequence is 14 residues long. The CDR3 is CASSSGQGGKTQYF. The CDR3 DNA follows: TGCGCCAGCAGCTCGGGACAGGGGGGGAAGACCCAGTACTTC.

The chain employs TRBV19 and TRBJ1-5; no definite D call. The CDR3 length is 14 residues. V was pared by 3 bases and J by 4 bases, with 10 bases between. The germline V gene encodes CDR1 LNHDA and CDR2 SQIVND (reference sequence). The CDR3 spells CASSMGIPNQPQHF. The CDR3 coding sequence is TGTGCCAGTAGTATGGGCATTCCTAATCAGCCCCAGCATTTT. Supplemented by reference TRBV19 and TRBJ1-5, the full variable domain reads DGGITQSPKYLFRKEGQNVTLSCEQNLNHDAMYWYRQDPGQGLRLIYYSQIVNDFQKGDIAEGYSVSREKKESFPLTVTSAQKNPTAFYLCASSMGIPNQPQHFGDGTRLSIL.

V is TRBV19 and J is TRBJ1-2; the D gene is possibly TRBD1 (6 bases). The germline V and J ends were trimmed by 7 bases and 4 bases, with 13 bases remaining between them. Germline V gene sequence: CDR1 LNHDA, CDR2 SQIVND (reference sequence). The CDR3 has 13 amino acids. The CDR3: CASKGTGLYGYTF. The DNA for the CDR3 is TGTGCCAGTAAAGGTACAGGGCTCTATGGCTACACCTTC.

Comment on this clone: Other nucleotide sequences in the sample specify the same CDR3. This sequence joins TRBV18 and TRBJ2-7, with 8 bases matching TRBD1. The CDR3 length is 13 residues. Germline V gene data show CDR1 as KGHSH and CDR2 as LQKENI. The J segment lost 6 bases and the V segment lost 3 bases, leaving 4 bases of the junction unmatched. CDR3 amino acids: CASSPDRVGEQYF. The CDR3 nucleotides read TGTGCCAGCTCACCGGACAGGGTGGGCGAGCAGTACTTC.

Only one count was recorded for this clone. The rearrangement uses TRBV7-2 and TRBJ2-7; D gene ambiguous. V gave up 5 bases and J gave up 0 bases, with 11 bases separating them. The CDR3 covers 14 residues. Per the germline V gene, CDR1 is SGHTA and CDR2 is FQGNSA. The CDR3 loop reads CASSLGIYSYEQYF. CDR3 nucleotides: TGTGCCAGCAGCCTAGGAATCTACTCCTACGAGCAGTACTTC.

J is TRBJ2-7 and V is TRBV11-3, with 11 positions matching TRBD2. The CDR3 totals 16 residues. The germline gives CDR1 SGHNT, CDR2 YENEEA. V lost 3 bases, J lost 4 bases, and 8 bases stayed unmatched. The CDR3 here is CASSFGLAGPKYEQYF. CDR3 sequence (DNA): TGTGCCAGCAGCTTCGGACTAGCGGGTCCGAAATACGAGCAGTACTTC.

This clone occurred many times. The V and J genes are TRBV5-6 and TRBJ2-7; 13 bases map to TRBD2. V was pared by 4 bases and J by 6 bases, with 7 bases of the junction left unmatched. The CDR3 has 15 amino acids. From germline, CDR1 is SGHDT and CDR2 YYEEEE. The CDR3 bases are TGTGCCAGCAGCCGGACTAGCGGGAGCCTCCTCGAGCAGTACTTC. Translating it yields CASSRTSGSLLEQYF.

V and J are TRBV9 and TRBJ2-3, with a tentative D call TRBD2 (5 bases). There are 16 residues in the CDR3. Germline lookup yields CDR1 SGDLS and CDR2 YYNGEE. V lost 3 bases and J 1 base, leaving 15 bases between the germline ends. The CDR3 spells CASSASLDLRTDTQYF. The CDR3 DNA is TGTGCCAGCAGCGCCTCTCTGGACTTACGCACAGATACGCAGTATTTT.

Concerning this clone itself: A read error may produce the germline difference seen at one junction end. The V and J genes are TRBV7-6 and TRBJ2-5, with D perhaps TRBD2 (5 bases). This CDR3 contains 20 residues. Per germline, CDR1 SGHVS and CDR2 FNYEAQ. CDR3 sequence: CASSIALLVASMGYQETQYF. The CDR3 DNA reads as TGTGCCAGCAGCATAGCCCTCTTAGTTGCTAGCATGGGGTACCAAGAGACCCAGTACTTC.

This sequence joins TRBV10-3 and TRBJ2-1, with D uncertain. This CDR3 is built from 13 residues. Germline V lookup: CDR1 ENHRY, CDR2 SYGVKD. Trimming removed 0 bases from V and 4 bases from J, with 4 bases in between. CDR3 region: CAISESAYNEQFF. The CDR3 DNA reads TGTGCCATCAGTGAGTCCGCGTACAATGAGCAGTTCTTC.

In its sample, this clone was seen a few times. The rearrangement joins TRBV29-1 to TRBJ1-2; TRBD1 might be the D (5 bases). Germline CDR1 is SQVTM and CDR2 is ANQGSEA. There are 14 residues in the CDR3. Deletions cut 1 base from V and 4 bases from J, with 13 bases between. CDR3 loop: CSVEGGVGLYGYTF. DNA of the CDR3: TGCAGCGTTGAAGGGGGGGTAGGGCTCTATGGCTACACCTTC.

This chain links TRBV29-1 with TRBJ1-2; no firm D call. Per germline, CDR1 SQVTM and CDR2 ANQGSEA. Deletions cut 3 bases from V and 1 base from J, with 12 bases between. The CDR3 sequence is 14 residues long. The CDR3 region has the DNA TGCAGCGTTGACCCTGACCAGGATAACTATGGCTACACCTTC. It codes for CSVDPDQDNYGYTF.

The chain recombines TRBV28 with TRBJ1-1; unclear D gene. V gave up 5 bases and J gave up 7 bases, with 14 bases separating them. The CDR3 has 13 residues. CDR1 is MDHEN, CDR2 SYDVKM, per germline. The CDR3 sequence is CASSPLDRNEAFF. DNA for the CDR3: TGTGCCAGCAGTCCTCTAGACCGAAATGAAGCTTTCTTT.

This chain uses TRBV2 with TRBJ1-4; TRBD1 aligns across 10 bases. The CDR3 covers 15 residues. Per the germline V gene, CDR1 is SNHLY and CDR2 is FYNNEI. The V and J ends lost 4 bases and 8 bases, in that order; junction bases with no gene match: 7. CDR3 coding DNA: TGTGCCAGCAGTGGAGGACAGGGGGATAAGGAAAAACTGTTTTTT. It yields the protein CASSGGQGDKEKLFF. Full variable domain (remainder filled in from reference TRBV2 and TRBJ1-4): EPEVTQTPSHQVTQMGQEVILRCVPISNHLYFYWYRQILGQKVEFLVSFYNNEISEKSEIFDDQFSVERPDGSNFTLKIRSTKLEDSAMYFCASSGGQGDKEKLFFGSGTQLSVL.

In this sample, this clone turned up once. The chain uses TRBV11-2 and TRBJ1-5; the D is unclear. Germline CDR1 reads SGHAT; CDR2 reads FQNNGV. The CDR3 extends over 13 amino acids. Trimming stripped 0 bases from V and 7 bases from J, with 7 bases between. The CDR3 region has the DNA TGTGCCAGCAGCTTAGATTCGCGGCAGCCCCAGCATTTT. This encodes CASSLDSRQPQHF.